Listed below are T cell receptor beta chains from one sample, sequenced in a study of T-cell memory formation after mild COVID-19. TCRdb re-called the 5' RACE reads with MiXCR, one entry per CDR3 protein. The table shows a few hundred thousand distinct CDR3 sequences, with roughly an eighth occurring only once. Sample: PBMCs or a T cell subset sorted from them (not recorded which). All receptors derive from a man younger than 35 who had mild COVID-19 (a few samples of this study predate the infection). Cell type and time point are not known. Both conserved end residues are part of each CDR3. Each record gives: D gene, J gene, CDR3 length, clone size, V gene, CDR3 protein, CDR3 DNA. D genes are given only for firm matches. The listing skips clone size in some rows; elsewhere it reads once, few, many or a size class.

>.|TRBJ1-2|14|.|TRBV12-3/TRBV12-4
CASSLATATYGYTF
TGTGCCAGCAGTTTAGCCACGGCCACATATGGCTACACCTTC
>.|TRBJ2-3|15|few|TRBV6-2/TRBV6-3
CASSYRTVSTDTQYF
TGTGCCAGCAGTTACCGGACAGTCTCCACAGATACGCAGTATTTT
>TRBD1|TRBJ1-3|15|.|TRBV5-1
CASSWTGSEGNTIYF
TGCGCCAGCAGCTGGACAGGGTCGGAGGGAAACACCATATATTTT
>.|TRBJ2-2|14|few|TRBV6-2/TRBV6-3
CASSPDGSTGELFF
TGTGCCAGCAGTCCAGACGGCAGCACCGGGGAGCTGTTTTTT
>.|TRBJ2-2|15|many|TRBV7-9
CASSRDRANTGELFF
TGTGCCAGCAGCCGGGACCGCGCGAACACCGGGGAGCTGTTTTTT
>.|TRBJ2-1|12|.|TRBV29-1
CRGGESYNEQFF
TGCAGGGGGGGAGAGAGCTACAATGAGCAGTTCTTC
>.|TRBJ1-1|15|many|TRBV20-1
CSARVGGGVSTEAFF
TGCAGTGCTAGAGTAGGTGGGGGGGTGAGCACTGAAGCTTTCTTT
>.|TRBJ2-1|16|many|TRBV28
CASSLFVDSLTNEQFF
TGTGCCAGCAGTTTATTTGTGGACAGCCTGACCAATGAGCAGTTCTTC
>.|TRBJ2-2|14|many|TRBV7-9
CASVSRGNTGQLFF
TGTGCCAGCGTGTCCAGGGGAAACACCGGGCAGCTGTTTTTT
>.|TRBJ2-7|13|.|TRBV27
CASSLRQSYEQYF
TGTGCCAGCAGTTTGCGGCAGTCCTACGAGCAGTACTTC
>.|TRBJ1-4|14|.|TRBV4-1
CASSHEGEEEKLFF
TGCGCCAGCAGCCATGAGGGCGAAGAAGAAAAACTGTTTTTT
>.|TRBJ2-5|11|many|TRBV3-1
CASSQVETQYF
TGTGCCAGCAGCCAAGTCGAGACCCAGTACTTC
>.|TRBJ1-6|15|.|TRBV5-1
CASSLDTRDNSPLHF
TGCGCCAGCAGCTTGGACACAAGAGATAATTCACCCCTCCACTTT
>.|TRBJ1-1|12|few|TRBV20-1
CSATRGNTEAFF
TGCAGTGCAACCCGGGGGAACACTGAAGCTTTCTTT
>.|TRBJ2-5|16|few|TRBV7-9
CASSSPRGARQETQYF
TGTGCCAGCAGCTCACCTAGGGGGGCCAGGCAAGAGACCCAGTACTTC
>.|TRBJ2-3|14|.|TRBV7-9
CASSLVVGSDTQYF
TGTGCCAGCAGCTTAGTGGTCGGGTCGGATACGCAGTATTTT
>TRBD1|TRBJ2-2|16|few|TRBV30
CAWSTLQGGGPGELFF
TGTGCCTGGAGTACCTTACAGGGGGGAGGACCCGGGGAGCTGTTTTTT
>.|TRBJ2-3|15|.|TRBV5-1
CASSLKLSGPDTQYF
TGCGCCAGCAGCTTGAAGTTGTCAGGGCCAGATACGCAGTATTTT